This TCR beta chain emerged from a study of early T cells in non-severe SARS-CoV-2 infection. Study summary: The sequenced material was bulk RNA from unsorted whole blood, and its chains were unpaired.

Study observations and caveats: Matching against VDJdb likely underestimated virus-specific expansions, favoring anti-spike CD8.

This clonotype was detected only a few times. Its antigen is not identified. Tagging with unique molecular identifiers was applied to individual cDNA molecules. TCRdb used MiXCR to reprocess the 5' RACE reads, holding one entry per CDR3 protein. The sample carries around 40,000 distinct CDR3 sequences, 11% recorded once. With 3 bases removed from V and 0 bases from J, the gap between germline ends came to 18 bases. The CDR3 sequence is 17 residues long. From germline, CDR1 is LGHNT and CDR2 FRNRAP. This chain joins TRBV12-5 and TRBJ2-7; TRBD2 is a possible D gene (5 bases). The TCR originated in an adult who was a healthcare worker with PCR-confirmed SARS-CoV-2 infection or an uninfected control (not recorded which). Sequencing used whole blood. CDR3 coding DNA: TGTGCTAGTGGTTTCGGTCACAGTTCCACTAGCTCCTACGAGCAGTACTTC. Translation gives CASGFGHSSTSSYEQYF.